The T cell receptor (beta chain) under discussion was sequenced for a study of high-grade serous ovarian cancer treatment subgroups. The CDR3 length is 16 residues. Deletions cut 4 bases from V and 7 bases from J, with 19 bases between. Germline CDR1 MDHEN, CDR2 SYDVKM. The tumor samples were collected prior to definitive surgery or chemotherapy. TCRdb's copy holds only in-frame clones and misses some; the assay was immunoSEQ multiplex PCR. The table lists about 7,400 clones, about 64% of them singletons. The sample taken for sequencing was tumor tissue. This chain connects TRBV28 to TRBJ2-2; D remains ambiguous. The receptor's source is a human donor with high-grade serous ovarian cancer. The CDR3 sequence: CASSSSGRFLGGELFF. CDR3 sequence (DNA): TGTGCCAGCAGTTCATCGGGCCGCTTTTTGGGCGGGGAGCTGTTTTTT.